The 22 T cell receptor beta chains in this list originate from one sample, sequenced in a study of blood T cells in healthy people across ages. Using a J-beta primer mix together with a sample-barcoded 5' primer, a second PCR was run for about 6 to 12 cycles. TCRdb passed the 5' RACE reads through MiXCR, listing each CDR3 protein once. The table lists about 730,000 distinct CDR3 sequences, 40% to 45% of them singletons. Material: blood. Receptor source: a woman in her sixties or seventies in good health.

This clonotype was observed a handful of times. The chain links TRBV7-9 to TRBJ2-1, with D tentatively TRBD1 (5 bases). CDR3 length equals 17 residues. Germline V lookup: CDR1 SEHNR, CDR2 FQNEAQ (reference sequence). V shed 8 bases and J shed 4 bases, with 24 bases lying between them. CDR3 nucleotides: TGTGCCAGCGATCCGAGAAGTATCAGGGCAAGTTACAATGAGCAGTTCTTC. Translated, it gives CASDPRSIRASYNEQFF. Filled out from reference TRBV7-9 and TRBJ2-1, the complete variable domain reads DTGVSQNPRHKITKRGQNVTFRCDPISEHNRLYWYRQTLGQGPEFLTYFQNEAQLEKSRLLSDRFSAERPKGSFSTLEIQRTEQGDSAMYLCASDPRSIRASYNEQFFGPGTRLTVL.

This clonotype was detected only a few times. V usage is TRBV27 and J usage is TRBJ2-5; D call uncertain. Germline CDR1 MNHEY, CDR2 SMNVEV (reference sequence). CDR3 length: 13 amino acids. Trimming pared 0 bases from V and 2 bases from J, leaving 4 bases between. The CDR3 here is CASSLSRQETQYF. The CDR3 nucleotides are TGTGCCAGCAGTTTATCGAGGCAAGAGACCCAGTACTTC.

J is TRBJ2-3 and V is TRBV6-6, with 11 nucleotides matching TRBD1. CDR1 MNHNY and CDR2 SVGAGI come from the germline V gene (reference sequence). V lost 7 bases and J lost 0; bases outside the gene matches: 3. The CDR3 consists of 15 residues. In DNA form, the CDR3 reads TGTGCCAGCACCAGGGACAGGGGGAGCACAGATACGCAGTATTTT. Amino acids: CASTRDRGSTDTQYF.

Comment on this clonotype: Likely a read error: the CDR3 ends without its conserved phenylalanine or tryptophan. No DNA is shown, since the ends of the CDR3 on it are uncertain; the CDR3 is the one TCRdb lists. The V and J genes are TRBV7-9 and TRBJ2-1; whether TRBD2, the table's D call, matches the DNA was not checked. Germline CDR1 SEHNR, CDR2 FQNEAQ (reference sequence). Termini included, the CDR3 measures 16 amino acids. The CDR3 region is CASSPRDFEGGYTFGS.

This clonotype turned up a few times. This CDR3 is CASSRILDSQETQYF. In nucleotides, the CDR3 is TGTGCCAGCTCACGAATTCTTGACAGTCAAGAGACCCAGTACTTC. V is TRBV18 and J is TRBJ2-7; tentative D call: TRBD1 (5 bases). The DNA end is more similar to TRBJ2-5, so the J call may be wrong. This CDR3 region has 15 residues. Germline loops: CDR1 KGHSH, CDR2 LQKENI.

The CDR3 is CASSQACRGNEQYF. The CDR3 DNA follows: TGTGCCAGCAGCCAAGCCTGCCGGGGAAATGAGCAGTACTTC. The chain is built from TRBV9 and TRBJ2-7; possibly TRBD2 for D (5 bases). This CDR3 region has 14 residues. The V gene lost 4 bases and the J gene lost 7 bases, with 18 bases spanning the gap. The germline CDR1 and CDR2 sequences are SGDLS and YYNGEE.

The V gene is TRBV28, the J gene TRBJ2-3; 8 bases map to TRBD2. Germline V gene lookup returns CDR1 MDHEN and CDR2 SYDVKM. V trimming: 6 bases; J trimming: 5 bases; junction bases outside the gene matches: 7. This CDR3 spans 14 amino acids. The CDR3 here is CASRKRGRGDTQYF. The CDR3 region has the DNA TGTGCCAGCAGGAAGCGGGGGCGGGGAGATACGCAGTATTTT.

The gene calls are TRBV10-3 and TRBJ1-1, with D maybe TRBD1 (6 bases). This CDR3 is built from 15 residues. The germline V gene encodes CDR1 ENHRY and CDR2 SYGVKD. Deletions cut 4 bases from V and 1 base from J, with 13 bases between. CDR3 in amino acids: CAISGQGRPNTEAFF. The DNA for the CDR3 is TGTGCCATCAGTGGGCAGGGGCGACCGAACACTGAAGCTTTCTTT.

This clonotype was observed a handful of times. The V and J genes are TRBV12-3 or TRBV12-4 and TRBJ2-4; D is unclear. Near its end, the DNA agrees better with TRBJ2-5, so the J call may be wrong. The CDR3 is 14 amino acids. CDR3 region: CASSSSSMQETQYF. CDR3 sequence (DNA): TGTGCCAGCAGTTCCTCCTCGATGCAAGAGACCCAGTACTTC.

In the case of this clonotype: Relative to the germline gene, one junction end is altered; a read error may explain this. This sequence joins TRBV6-1 and TRBJ1-2, with D perhaps TRBD1 (5 bases). The CDR3 consists of 14 residues. Per germline, CDR1 MNHNS and CDR2 SASEGT. CDR3 sequence reads: CASREDSLGYGYTF. In DNA form, the CDR3 reads TGTGCCAGCAGGGAAGACAGCCTTGGGTATGGCTACACCTTC.

The genes are TRBV30 and TRBJ2-7; 12 nucleotides line up with TRBD1. The CDR3 is 17 residues long. J gave up 5 bases and V 7 bases, and 18 bases lay outside the gene matches. CDR1 and CDR2 from the germline V gene are GTSNPN and SVGIG (reference sequence). CDR3 coding DNA: TGTGCCTTCCTACCGGGACAGGGGGCGCAGAGAGGTCACGAGCAGTACTTC. Its translation: CAFLPGQGAQRGHEQYF.

CDR3 protein: CASSVYDGNTIYF. The CDR3 region has the DNA TGTGCCAGCAGTGTATATGATGGAAACACCATATATTTT. The rearrangement uses TRBV12-3 or TRBV12-4 and TRBJ1-3; D is ambiguous. V was cut by 5 bases and J by 3 bases, with 8 bases left in between. This CDR3 comprises 13 residues.

The rearrangement joins TRBV10-3 to TRBJ2-4; 11 bases align to TRBD2. The end of the DNA fits TRBJ2-5 better, so the J call may be wrong. The CDR3 contains 14 residues. CDR1 and CDR2 from the germline V gene are ENHRY and SYGVKD. CDR3 amino acids: CAISGTSGLETQYF. The CDR3 nucleotides are TGTGCCATCAGTGGGACTAGCGGGTTAGAGACCCAGTACTTC.

This sequence joins TRBV3-1 and TRBJ2-3; 7 nucleotides match TRBD2. The CDR3 runs to 16 residues. Trimming took 4 bases from V and 2 from J; bases not matched to a gene: 9. In germline, CDR1 is LGHDT, CDR2 YNNKEL (reference sequence). CDR3 sequence: CASSRLPSGSTDTQYF. CDR3 DNA: TGTGCCAGCAGCCGACTTCCTAGCGGCTCCACAGATACGCAGTATTTT.

A few counts support this clonotype. The rearrangement joins TRBV4-3 to TRBJ1-2; 10 nucleotides match TRBD1. The CDR3 is 16 residues long. Trimming took 0 bases from V and 6 from J; bases not matched to a gene: 7. Germline V gene sequence: CDR1 LGHNA, CDR2 YSLEER. The CDR3 coding sequence is TGCGCCAGCAGCCAAGATCTGGGGACAGGGGTGGATGGCTACACCTTC. Its protein product is CASSQDLGTGVDGYTF.

Many counts were recorded for this clonotype. J is TRBJ2-5 and V is TRBV20-1, with 7 bases lining up with TRBD1. The CDR3 extends over 14 amino acids. Germline CDR1 reads DFQATT; CDR2 reads SNEGSKA (reference sequence). After removal of 3 bases from V and 6 bases from J, the junction contained 10 bases not matched to a gene. The CDR3 DNA follows: TGCAGTGCTAGCGGTCAGGGGGAGATAAAGACCCAGTACTTC. As protein: CSASGQGEIKTQYF.

The chain joins TRBV4-1 to TRBJ2-1, with D perhaps being TRBD1 or TRBD2 (6 bases each). The V end lost 0 bases, the J end lost 9 bases, and 18 bases lay between the germline ends. Germline V CDR1 and CDR2: MGHRA, YSYEKL. The CDR3 covers 16 residues. CDR3 in amino acids: CASSQEVLRGASEQFF. As DNA, the CDR3 is TGCGCCAGCAGCCAAGAAGTACTGAGGGGGGCGAGTGAGCAGTTCTTC.

The chain couples TRBV20-1 to TRBJ1-6; perhaps TRBD1 as D (5 bases). This CDR3 has 17 amino acids. Germline CDR1 reads DFQATT; CDR2 reads SNEGSKA (reference sequence). V was shortened by 0 bases and J by 7 bases, with 19 bases between the two germline ends. The CDR3 nucleotides are TGCAGTGCTAGAGATCCGGTTGAGGACTGGGGGAATTCACCCCTCCACTTT. Amino acids: CSARDPVEDWGNSPLHF.

Note on this clonotype: At one of its ends the junction is not consistent with the germline gene, which may arise from a read error. V and J are TRBV5-6 and TRBJ2-7; TRBD1 might be the D (7 bases). Per germline, CDR1 SGHDT and CDR2 YYEEEE. The CDR3 is made up of 16 amino acids. The CDR3 coding sequence is TGCGCCAGCAGCAGCCTTGCGGGACAGCTATACTACGAGCAGTACTTC. Translation gives CASSSLAGQLYYEQYF.

The sample holds many counts of this clonotype. The chain has TRBV29-1 and TRBJ1-2, with 9 bases matching TRBD1. Germline assignment: CDR1 SQVTM and CDR2 ANQGSEA. The CDR3 contains 12 residues. V gave up 3 bases and J gave up 10 bases; unmatched junction bases: 6. CDR3 nucleotide sequence: TGCAGCGTTGACGCGGGACAGGGTGTCTACACCTTC. This sequence encodes CSVDAGQGVYTF.

V is TRBV20-1 and J is TRBJ2-2; D is perhaps TRBD1 or TRBD2 (5 bases each). The V and J ends lost 4 bases and 1 base respectively, with 7 bases between them. The CDR3 consists of 13 residues. Germline V lookup: CDR1 DFQATT, CDR2 SNEGSKA (reference sequence). CDR3 in amino acids: CSANGGNTGELFF. Written as DNA, the CDR3 is TGCAGTGCTAATGGGGGGAACACCGGGGAGCTGTTTTTT.

This clonotype showed up just a few times. CDR3 DNA: TGTGCCAGCAGCTCAACAGGGTCCAGATCCTACGAGCAGTACTTC. Translated, it gives CASSSTGSRSYEQYF. The rearrangement uses TRBV7-2 and TRBJ2-7, with a weak D call TRBD1 (6 bases). Per the germline V gene, CDR1 is SGHTA and CDR2 is FQGNSA. V lost 4 bases, J lost 1 base, and 14 bases lay in between. The CDR3 consists of 15 residues.